This TCR beta chain comes out of a study of CD8+ T cells in alopecia areata. Across the study: The study gave treated patients oral tofacitinib at 5 to 10 mg twice daily. Tofacitinib ran 6 to 18 months, followed by 6 months off drug.

Extracted RNA was reverse transcribed, and the resulting cDNA served as sequencing template. Libraries were prepared by immunoSEQ multiplex PCR; TCRdb keeps only in-frame clonotypes and omits some of them. The sample contains about 97,000 clones, around 45% of which appear only once. The CDR3 is 12 residues long. The V end lost 1 base, the J end lost 10 bases, and 10 bases lay between the germline ends. The germline CDR1 and CDR2 sequences are SGHTA and FQGNSA. The study team obtained lesional scalp punch biopsies and peripheral blood from alopecia areata patients. This chain joins TRBV7-2 and TRBJ1-1; no firm D call. The sequence derives from a human donor with alopecia areata. Sequences were obtained from CD4+ T cells sorted from blood. The DNA of the CDR3 is TGTGCCAGCAGCTTAGTGGGGTTCGGAGCTTTCTTT. Translation gives CASSLVGFGAFF.